The following is a TCR beta chain sequence with its context. It has no known antigen specificity. No base qualities exist here, and no much larger clone lies one base off it. Collaborating institutions collected whole blood in K2EDTA tubes following their own protocols. Collaborator samples were shipped for TCRbeta analysis as frozen whole blood, isolated PBMCs, or DNA extracted from either sample type. The CDR3 runs 15 residues from the cysteine to the phenylalanine. Of all the DNA, just the CDR3 is kept, 45 bases in frame from base 1. CDR1 and CDR2, per the germline V gene (reference sequence), are WNHNN and SYGVQD. Here V drops 6 bases and J drops 9 bases, and the junction holds 13 bases not matched to any gene. TCRbeta CDR3 regions were amplified from genomic DNA by means of the immunoSEQ Assay, a bias-controlled multiplex PCR. In the authors' own workflow: Nucleated cell counts per sample were estimated from amplification of reference gene primers within the assay. To quantify the absolute abundance of each unique TCRbeta CDR3 rearrangement, sequence reads were collapsed and filtered. Productive Simpson clonality was computed per sample as the square root of Simpson's diversity index over productive rearrangements. As stored in TCRdb, this immuneACCESS dataset retains in-frame rearrangements with V and J assigned. A fraction of the clones does not appear; measured against another copy, unresolved V genes explain less than half of the discrepancy, and the remainder lacks a known reason. That table gives V, J and clone size, and the DNA gave D and trimming. The sample contains fewer than 120,000 clones, 87% of them found a single time. The ten largest clonotypes hold more than 4.5% of the sample.

The data belong to a study of blood T cell repertoires in COVID-19 (dated by TCRdb to 2020 to 2021). For the wider study: Collaborator samples came from the United States, Italy and Spain and covered acute and convalescent phases of COVID-19. The prospective study material was composed of cDNA or gDNA derived from T cells, B-cell-depleted T cells, or PBMCs. Subjects who had been exposed to COVID-19, were actively infected with it, or had recovered from it provided the deeply sampled blood TCRbeta repertoires that made up the dataset. The repertoires were made available in a free public database intended to serve as a resource for research on the immune response to SARS-CoV-2. Samples came from the ongoing ImmuneRACE study (first 160 participants) plus 1,254 subjects from 6 global collaborators. Nearly every sample came with metadata listing a de-identified subject ID, COVID-19 status, age in years and sex. HLA class I and class II types, where available, came from metadata supplied by the sample provider rather than from assay-based typing.

What the authors observed across the whole study: The amount of clinical and demographic metadata varied by source and participant and was provided uncurated.

Input material: peripheral blood. This sequence originates from a human donor in a cohort sampled during active COVID-19. Recombination linked TRBV10-1 to TRBJ2-1; the junction holds 8 bases that match TRBD2. The CDR3 is CASRAGRGGTGEQFF. The DNA reads as follows: TGCGCCAGCAGGGCCGGACGCGGGGGGACCGGTGAGCAGTTCTTC.